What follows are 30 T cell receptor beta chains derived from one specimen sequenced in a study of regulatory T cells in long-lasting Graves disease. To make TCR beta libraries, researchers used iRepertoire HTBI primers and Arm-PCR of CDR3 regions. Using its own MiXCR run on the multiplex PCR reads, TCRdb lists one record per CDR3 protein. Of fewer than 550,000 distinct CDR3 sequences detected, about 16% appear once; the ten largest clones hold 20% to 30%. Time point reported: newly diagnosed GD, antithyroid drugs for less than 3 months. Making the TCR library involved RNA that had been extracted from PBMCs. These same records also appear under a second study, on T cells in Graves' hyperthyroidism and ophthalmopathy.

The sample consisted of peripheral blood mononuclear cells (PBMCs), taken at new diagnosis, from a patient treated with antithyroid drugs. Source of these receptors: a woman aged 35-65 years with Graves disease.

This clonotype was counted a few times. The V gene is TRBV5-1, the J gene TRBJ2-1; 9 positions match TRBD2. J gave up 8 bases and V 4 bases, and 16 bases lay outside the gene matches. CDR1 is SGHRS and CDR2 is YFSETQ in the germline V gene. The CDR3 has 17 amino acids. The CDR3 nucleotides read TGCGCCAGCAGCGGGACTGTTGGGGGCGGGGGGGGCTATGAGCAGTTCTTC. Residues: CASSGTVGGGGGYEQFF.

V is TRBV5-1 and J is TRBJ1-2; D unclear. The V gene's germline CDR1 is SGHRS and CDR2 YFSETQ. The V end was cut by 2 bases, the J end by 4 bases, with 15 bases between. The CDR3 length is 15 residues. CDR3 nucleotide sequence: TGCGCCAGCAGCTTAAGTGGTGCAGACCTCTATGGCTACACCTTC. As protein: CASSLSGADLYGYTF. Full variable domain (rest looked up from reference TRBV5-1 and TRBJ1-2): KAGVTQTPRYLIKTRGQQVTLSCSPISGHRSVSWYQQTPGQGLQFLFEYFSETQRNKGNFPGRFSGRQFSNSRSEMNVSTLELGDSALYLCASSLSGADLYGYTFGSGTRLTVV.

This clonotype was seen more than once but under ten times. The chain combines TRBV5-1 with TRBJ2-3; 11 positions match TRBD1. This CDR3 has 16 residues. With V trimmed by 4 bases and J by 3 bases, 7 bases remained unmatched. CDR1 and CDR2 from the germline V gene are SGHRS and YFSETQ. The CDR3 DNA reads TGCGCCAGCAGCCGGGGGGACAGGGGGTCGACAGATACGCAGTATTTT. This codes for CASSRGDRGSTDTQYF.

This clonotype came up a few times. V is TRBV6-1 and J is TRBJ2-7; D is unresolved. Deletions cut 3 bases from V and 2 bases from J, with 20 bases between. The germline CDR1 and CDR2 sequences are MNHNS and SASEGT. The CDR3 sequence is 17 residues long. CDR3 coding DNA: TGTGCCAGCAGTGACCCTTTCCGCCGGGCCGGAACCTACGAGCAGTACTTC. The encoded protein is CASSDPFRRAGTYEQYF.

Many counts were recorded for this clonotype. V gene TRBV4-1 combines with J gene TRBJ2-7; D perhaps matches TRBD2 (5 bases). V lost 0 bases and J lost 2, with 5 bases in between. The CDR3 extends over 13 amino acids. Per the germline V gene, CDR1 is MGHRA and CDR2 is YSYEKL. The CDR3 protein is CASSQDGAYEQYF. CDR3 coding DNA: TGCGCCAGCAGCCAAGACGGGGCCTACGAGCAGTACTTC.

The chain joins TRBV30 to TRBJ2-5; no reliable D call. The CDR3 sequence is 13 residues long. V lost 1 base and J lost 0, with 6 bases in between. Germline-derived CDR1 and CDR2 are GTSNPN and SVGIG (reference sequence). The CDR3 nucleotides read TGTGCCTGGAGTGGGGTAAACCAAGAGACCCAGTACTTC. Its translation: CAWSGVNQETQYF. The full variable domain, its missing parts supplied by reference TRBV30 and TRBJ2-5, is SQTIHQWPATLVQPVGSPLSLECTVEGTSNPNLYWYRQAAGRGLQLLFYSVGIGQISSEVPQNLSASRPQDRQFILSSKKLLLSDSGFYLCAWSGVNQETQYFGPGTRLLVL.

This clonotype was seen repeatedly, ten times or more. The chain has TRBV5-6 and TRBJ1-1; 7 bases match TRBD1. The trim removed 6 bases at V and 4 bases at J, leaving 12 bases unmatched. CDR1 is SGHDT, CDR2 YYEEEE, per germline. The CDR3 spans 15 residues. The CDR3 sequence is CASTRTGIGSTEAFF. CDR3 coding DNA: TGTGCCAGCACCAGGACAGGTATCGGGAGCACTGAAGCTTTCTTT.

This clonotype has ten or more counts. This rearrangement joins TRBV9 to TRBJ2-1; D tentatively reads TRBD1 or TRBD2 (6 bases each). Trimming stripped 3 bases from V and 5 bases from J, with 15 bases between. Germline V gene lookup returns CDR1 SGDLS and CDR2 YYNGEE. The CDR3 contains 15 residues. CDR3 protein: CASSAGVTGNNEQFF. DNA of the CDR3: TGTGCCAGCAGCGCGGGGGTGACAGGCAACAATGAGCAGTTCTTC.

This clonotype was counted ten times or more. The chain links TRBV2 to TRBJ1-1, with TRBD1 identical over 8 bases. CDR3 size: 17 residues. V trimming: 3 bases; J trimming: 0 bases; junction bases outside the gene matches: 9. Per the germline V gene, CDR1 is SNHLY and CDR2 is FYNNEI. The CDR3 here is CASSEQGTGNMNTEAFF. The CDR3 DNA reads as TGTGCCAGCAGTGAGCAGGGGACAGGAAACATGAACACTGAAGCTTTCTTT.

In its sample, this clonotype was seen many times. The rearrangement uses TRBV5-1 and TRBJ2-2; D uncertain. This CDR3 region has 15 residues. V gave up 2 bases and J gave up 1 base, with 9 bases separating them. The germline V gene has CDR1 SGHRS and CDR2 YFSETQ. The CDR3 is CASSFQVQNTGELFF. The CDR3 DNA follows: TGCGCCAGCAGCTTCCAGGTCCAGAACACCGGGGAGCTGTTTTTT.

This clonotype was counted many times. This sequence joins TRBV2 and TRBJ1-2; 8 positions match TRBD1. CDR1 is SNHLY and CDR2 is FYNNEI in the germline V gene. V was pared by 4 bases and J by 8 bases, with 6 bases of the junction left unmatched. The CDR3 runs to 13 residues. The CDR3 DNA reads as TGTGCCAGCAGTGGACAGGGGCTTGGCGGCTACACCTTC. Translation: CASSGQGLGGYTF.

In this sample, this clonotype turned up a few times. CDR3 sequence: CASSPGGGNYEQYF. For the CDR3, the DNA is TGTGCCAGCAGCCCCGGGGGAGGAAACTACGAGCAGTACTTC. The rearrangement links TRBV7-6 to TRBJ2-7, with D perhaps TRBD2 (6 bases). This CDR3 spans 14 amino acids. CDR1 is SGHVS, CDR2 FNYEAQ, per germline. Trimming shortened V by 5 bases and J by 3 bases, and 14 bases separated the two germline ends. Variable domain in full (rest from reference TRBV7-6 and TRBJ2-7): GAGVSQSPRYKVTKRGQDVALRCDPISGHVSLYWYRQALGQGPEFLTYFNYEAQQDKSGLPNDRFSAERPEGSISTLTIQRTEQRDSAMYRCASSPGGGNYEQYFGPGTRLTVT.

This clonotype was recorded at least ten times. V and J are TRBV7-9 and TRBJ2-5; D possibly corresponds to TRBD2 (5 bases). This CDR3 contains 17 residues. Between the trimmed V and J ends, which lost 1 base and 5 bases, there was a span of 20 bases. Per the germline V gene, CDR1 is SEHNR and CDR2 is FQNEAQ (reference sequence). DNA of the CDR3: TGTGCCAGCAGCTTAGATGGTATGAGAGGGTCTGCGGAGACCCAGTACTTC. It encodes CASSLDGMRGSAETQYF.

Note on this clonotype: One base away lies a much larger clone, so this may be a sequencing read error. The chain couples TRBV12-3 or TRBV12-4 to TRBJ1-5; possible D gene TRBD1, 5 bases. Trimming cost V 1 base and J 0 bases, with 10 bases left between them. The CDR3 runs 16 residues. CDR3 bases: TGTGCCAGCAGTTTAGGGGGCAGCTCTAGCAATCAGCCCCAGCATTTT. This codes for CASSLGGSSSNQPQHF.

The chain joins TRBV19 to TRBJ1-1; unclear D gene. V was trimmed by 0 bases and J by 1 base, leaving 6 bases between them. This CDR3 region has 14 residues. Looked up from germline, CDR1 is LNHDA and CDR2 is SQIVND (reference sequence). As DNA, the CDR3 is TGTGCCAGTAGTATAGATCAAGGGAACACTGAAGCTTTCTTT. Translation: CASSIDQGNTEAFF.

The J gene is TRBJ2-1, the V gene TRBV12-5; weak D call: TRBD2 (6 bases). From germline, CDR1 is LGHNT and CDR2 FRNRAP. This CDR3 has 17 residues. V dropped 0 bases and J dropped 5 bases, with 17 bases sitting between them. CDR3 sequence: CASGLVLGGGWNNEQFF. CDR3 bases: TGTGCTAGTGGTTTGGTACTGGGTGGGGGGTGGAACAATGAGCAGTTCTTC.

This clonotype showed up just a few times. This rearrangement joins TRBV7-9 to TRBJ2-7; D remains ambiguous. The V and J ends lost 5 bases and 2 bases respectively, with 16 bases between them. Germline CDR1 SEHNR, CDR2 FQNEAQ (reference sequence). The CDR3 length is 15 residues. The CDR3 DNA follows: TGTGCCAGCAGCCCCCCAAGTAACGAAGCCTACGAGCAGTACTTC. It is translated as CASSPPSNEAYEQYF.

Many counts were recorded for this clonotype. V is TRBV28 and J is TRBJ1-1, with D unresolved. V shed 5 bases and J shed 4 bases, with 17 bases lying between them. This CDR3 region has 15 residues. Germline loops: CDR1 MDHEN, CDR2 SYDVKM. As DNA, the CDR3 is TGTGCCAGCAGTCCGACCACCCTCAAGGTCACTGAAGCTTTCTTT. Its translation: CASSPTTLKVTEAFF.

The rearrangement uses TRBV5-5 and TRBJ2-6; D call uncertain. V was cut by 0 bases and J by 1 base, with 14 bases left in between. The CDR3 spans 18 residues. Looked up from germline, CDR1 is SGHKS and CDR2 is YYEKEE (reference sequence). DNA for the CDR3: TGTGCCAGCAGCTTGGAGTTACGGAAGAGGTCTGGGGCCAACGTCCTGACTTTC. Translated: CASSLELRKRSGANVLTF.

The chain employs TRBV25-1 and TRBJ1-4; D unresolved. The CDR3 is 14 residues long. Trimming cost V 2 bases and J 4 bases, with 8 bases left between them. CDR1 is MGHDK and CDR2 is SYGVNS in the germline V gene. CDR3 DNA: TGTGCCAGCAGTGAAGGGCAGGTTAATGAAAAACTGTTTTTT. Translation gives CASSEGQVNEKLFF.

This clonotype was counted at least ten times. The CDR3 here is CASSPGTGTRTEAFF. The CDR3 bases are TGTGCCAGCAGTCCCGGGACAGGGACGAGAACTGAAGCTTTCTTT. This chain connects TRBV3-1 to TRBJ1-1; 9 positions agree with TRBD1. Germline V gene data show CDR1 as LGHDT and CDR2 as YNNKEL (reference sequence). This CDR3 region has 15 residues. V shed 6 bases and J 5 bases; nucleotides not matched to a gene: 10.

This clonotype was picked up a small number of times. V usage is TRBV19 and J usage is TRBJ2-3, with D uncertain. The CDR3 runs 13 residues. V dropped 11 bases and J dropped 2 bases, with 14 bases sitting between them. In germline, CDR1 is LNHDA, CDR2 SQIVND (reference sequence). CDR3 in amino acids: CAASQRNTDTQYF. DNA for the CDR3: TGTGCCGCCTCACAGAGGAACACAGATACGCAGTATTTT. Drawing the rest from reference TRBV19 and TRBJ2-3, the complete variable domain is DGGITQSPKYLFRKEGQNVTLSCEQNLNHDAMYWYRQDPGQGLRLIYYSQIVNDFQKGDIAEGYSVSREKKESFPLTVTSAQKNPTAFYLCAASQRNTDTQYFGPGTRLTVL.

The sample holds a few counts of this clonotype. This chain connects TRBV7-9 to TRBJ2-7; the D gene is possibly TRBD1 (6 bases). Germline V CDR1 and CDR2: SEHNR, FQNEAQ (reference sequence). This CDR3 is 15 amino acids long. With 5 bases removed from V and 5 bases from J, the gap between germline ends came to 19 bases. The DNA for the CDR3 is TGTGCCAGCAGCACTAGAGGGGGAACCAAGGACGAGCAGTACTTC. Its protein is CASSTRGGTKDEQYF.

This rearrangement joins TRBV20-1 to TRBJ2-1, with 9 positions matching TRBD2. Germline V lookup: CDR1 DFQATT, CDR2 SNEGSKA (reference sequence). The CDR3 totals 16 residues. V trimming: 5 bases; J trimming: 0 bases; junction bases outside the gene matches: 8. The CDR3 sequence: CSAFSSGGSSYNEQFF. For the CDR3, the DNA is TGCAGTGCTTTTTCCAGCGGGGGGAGCTCCTACAATGAGCAGTTCTTC.

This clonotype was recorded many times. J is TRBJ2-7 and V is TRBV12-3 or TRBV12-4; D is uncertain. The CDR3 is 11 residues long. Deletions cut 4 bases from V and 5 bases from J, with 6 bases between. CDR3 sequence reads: CASSSSHEQYF. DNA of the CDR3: TGTGCCAGCAGTTCCAGTCACGAGCAGTACTTC.

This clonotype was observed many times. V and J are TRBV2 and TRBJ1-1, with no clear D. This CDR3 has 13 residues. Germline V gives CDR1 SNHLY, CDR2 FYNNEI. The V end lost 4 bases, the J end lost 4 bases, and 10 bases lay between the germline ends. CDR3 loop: CASSGRAGTEAFF. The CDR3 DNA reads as TGTGCCAGCAGTGGTCGGGCGGGCACTGAAGCTTTCTTT.

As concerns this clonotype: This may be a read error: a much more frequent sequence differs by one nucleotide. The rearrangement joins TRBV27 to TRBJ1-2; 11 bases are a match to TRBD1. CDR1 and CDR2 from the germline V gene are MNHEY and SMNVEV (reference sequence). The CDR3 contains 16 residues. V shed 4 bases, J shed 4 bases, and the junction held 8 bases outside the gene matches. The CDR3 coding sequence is TGTGCCAGCAGTTCCCCGGGGGACAGGGGGTTCTATGGCTACACCTTC. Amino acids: CASSSPGDRGFYGYTF.

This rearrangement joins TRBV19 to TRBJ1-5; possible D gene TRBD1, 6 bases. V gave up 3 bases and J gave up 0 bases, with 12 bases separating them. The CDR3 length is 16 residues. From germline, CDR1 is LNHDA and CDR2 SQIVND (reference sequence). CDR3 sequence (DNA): TGTGCCAGTAGTATCGGCAGGGGAAATAGCAATCAGCCCCAGCATTTT. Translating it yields CASSIGRGNSNQPQHF.

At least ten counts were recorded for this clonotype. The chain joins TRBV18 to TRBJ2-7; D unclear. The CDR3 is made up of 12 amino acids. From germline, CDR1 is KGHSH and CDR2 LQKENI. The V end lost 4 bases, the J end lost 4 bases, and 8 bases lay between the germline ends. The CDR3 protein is CASSQLHYEQYF. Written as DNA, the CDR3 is TGTGCCAGCTCACAACTACATTACGAGCAGTACTTC. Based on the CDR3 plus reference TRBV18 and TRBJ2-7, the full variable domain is NAGVMQNPRHLVRRRGQEARLRCSPMKGHSHVYWYRQLPEEGLKFMVYLQKENIIDESGMPKERFSAEFPKEGPSILRIQQVVRGDSAAYFCASSQLHYEQYFGPGTRLTVT.

The CDR3 region is CASSIEGAIYGYTF. CDR3 coding DNA: TGTGCCAGTAGTATTGAGGGGGCTATCTATGGCTACACCTTC. The gene calls are TRBV19 and TRBJ1-2; 7 bases line up with TRBD1. Germline V gene lookup returns CDR1 LNHDA and CDR2 SQIVND (reference sequence). CDR3 length: 14 amino acids. Trimming took 3 bases from V and 4 from J; bases not matched to a gene: 5.